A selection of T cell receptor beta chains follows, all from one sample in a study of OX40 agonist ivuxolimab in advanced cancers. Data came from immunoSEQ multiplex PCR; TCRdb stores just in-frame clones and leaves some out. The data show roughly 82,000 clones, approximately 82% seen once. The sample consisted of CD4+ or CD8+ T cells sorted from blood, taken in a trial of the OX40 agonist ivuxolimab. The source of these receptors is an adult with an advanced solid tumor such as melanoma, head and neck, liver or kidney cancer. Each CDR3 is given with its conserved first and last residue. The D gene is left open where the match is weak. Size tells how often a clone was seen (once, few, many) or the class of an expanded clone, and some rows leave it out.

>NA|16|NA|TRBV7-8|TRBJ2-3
TGTGCCAGCAGCTTAGCAGGCTTCTCGGGGACAGATACGCAGTATTTT
CASSLAGFSGTDTQYF
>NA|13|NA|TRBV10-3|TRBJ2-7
TGTGCCATCAGTGAACTCAGGGCGGGGGAGCAGTACTTC
CAISELRAGEQYF
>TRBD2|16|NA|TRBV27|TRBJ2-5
TGTGCCAGCAGTTCCGGACTAGCTGGGGGCCAAGAGACCCAGTACTTC
CASSSGLAGGQETQYF
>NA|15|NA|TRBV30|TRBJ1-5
TGTGCCTGGAGTGGGCCGGACGGTAGCAATCAGCCCCAGCATTTT
CAWSGPDGSNQPQHF
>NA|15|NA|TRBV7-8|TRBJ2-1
TGTGCCAGCAGCTTTCCCCGGTCAGGGGCCCGTGAGCAGTTCTTC
CASSFPRSGAREQFF
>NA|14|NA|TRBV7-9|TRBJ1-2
TGTGCCAGCAGCCCCGCGTGGGGGAACTATGGCTACACCTTC
CASSPAWGNYGYTF
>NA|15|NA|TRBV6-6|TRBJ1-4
TGTGCCAGCAACCTTGGGGGGGCAGGAAATGAAAAACTGTTTTTT
CASNLGGAGNEKLFF
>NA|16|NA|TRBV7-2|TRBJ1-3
TGTGCCAGCAGCTTAGCCGGCGGCGACCTTGGAAACACCATATATTTT
CASSLAGGDLGNTIYF
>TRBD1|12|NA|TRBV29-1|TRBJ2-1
TGCAGCGCCGGACAGGCCGGAGGTGAGCAGTTCTTC
CSAGQAGGEQFF
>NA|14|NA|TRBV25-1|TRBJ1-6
TGTGCCAGCAGTGAATCGGGTTCGAATTCACCCCTCCACTTT
CASSESGSNSPLHF
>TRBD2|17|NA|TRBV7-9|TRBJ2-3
TGTGCCAGCAGCTTCCCCACGACTAGCGGGGGGCAAGATACGCAGTATTTT
CASSFPTTSGGQDTQYF
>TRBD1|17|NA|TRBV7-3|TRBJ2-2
TGTGCCAGCAGCTTAATAGCGTCAAGGACAGGGGACGGGGAGCTGTTTTTT
CASSLIASRTGDGELFF
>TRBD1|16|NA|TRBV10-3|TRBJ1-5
TGTGCCATCAGTGAGTCGAACAGGGGGGGCAATCAGCCCCAGCATTTT
CAISESNRGGNQPQHF
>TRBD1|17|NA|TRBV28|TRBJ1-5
TGTGCCAGCAGCCCACCTTGGACAGGGCTTCACGATCAGCCCCAGCATTTT
CASSPPWTGLHDQPQHF
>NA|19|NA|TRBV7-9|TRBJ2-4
TGTGCCAGCAGCTTAGGATGGACCGGGGAAGCCTTAGCCAAAAACATTCAGTACTTC
CASSLGWTGEALAKNIQYF
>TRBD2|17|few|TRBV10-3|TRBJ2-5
TGTGCCATCAGTGAGAGGGCCCTAGCGGGGGGCTCGGAGACCCAGTACTTC
CAISERALAGGSETQYF
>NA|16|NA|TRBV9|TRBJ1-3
TGTGCCAGCAGCGCGGACGCCTACGGCGCTGGAAACACCATATATTTT
CASSADAYGAGNTIYF
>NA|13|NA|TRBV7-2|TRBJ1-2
TGTGCCAGCAGCGAGCAAGCAGGGGATGGCTACACCTTC
CASSEQAGDGYTF
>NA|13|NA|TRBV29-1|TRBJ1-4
TGCAGCGTTGAGGGACCCACTAATGAAAAACTGTTTTTT
CSVEGPTNEKLFF
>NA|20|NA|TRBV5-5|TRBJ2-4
TGTGCCAGCAGCTTGGGGCTTGGTAGCGGTTCTCACGGTCCCAAAAACATTCAGTACTTC
CASSLGLGSGSHGPKNIQYF
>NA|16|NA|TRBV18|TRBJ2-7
TGTGCCAGCTCACCACTAGAGAGAGTAAGAGCCTACGAGCAGTACTTC
CASSPLERVRAYEQYF
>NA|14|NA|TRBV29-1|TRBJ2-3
TGCAGCGTAAACAATCCCGCCACCGGAGATACGCAGTATTTT
CSVNNPATGDTQYF
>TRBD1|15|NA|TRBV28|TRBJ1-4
TGTGCCAGCAGTTTAACAGGGGCAACTAATGAAAAACTGTTTTTT
CASSLTGATNEKLFF
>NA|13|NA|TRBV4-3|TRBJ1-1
TGCGCCAGCAGCCAAGATAGGGGGGGAGTAGCTTTCTTT
CASSQDRGGVAFF
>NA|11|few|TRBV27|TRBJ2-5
TGTGCCAGCAGTTCTCAAGAGACCCAGTACTTC
CASSSQETQYF
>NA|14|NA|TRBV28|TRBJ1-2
TGTGCCAGCAGTTCCTACGGGGGGAACTATGGCTACACCTTC
CASSSYGGNYGYTF
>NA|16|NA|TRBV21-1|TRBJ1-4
TGTGCCAGCAGCACACTATTCAAGGCAACTAATGAAAAACTGTTTTTT
CASSTLFKATNEKLFF
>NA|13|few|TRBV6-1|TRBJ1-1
TGTGCCAGCAGGAGGGATTGGAACACTGAAGCTTTCTTT
CASRRDWNTEAFF
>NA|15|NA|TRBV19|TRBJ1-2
TGTGCCAGTAGTATAGATCCCCCCAGAGGGGACGGCTACACCTTC
CASSIDPPRGDGYTF
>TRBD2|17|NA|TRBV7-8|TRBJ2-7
TGTGCCAGCAGCTTAGTTGCGGGGGGTAACATTTGGGTCGAGCAGTACTTC
CASSLVAGGNIWVEQYF
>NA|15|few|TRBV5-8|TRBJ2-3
TGTGCCAGCAGCCCGTTCCAGGGGGAGGCCGATACGCAGTATTTT
CASSPFQGEADTQYF
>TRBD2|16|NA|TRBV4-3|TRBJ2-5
TGCGCCAGCAGCCAACAAGCCCTAGCGGGCCAAGAGACCCAGTACTTC
CASSQQALAGQETQYF
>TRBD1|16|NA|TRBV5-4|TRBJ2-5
TGTGCCAGCACCAACCAAGGGGGCGGCAACCAAGAGACCCAGTACTTC
CASTNQGGGNQETQYF
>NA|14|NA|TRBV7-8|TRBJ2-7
TGTGCCAGCAGCTTATCGGGTCTTAGGTACGAGCAGTACTTC
CASSLSGLRYEQYF
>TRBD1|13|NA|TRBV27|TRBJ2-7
TGTGCCAGCAGTTTCCAAATGACAGGGCATGTGAACTTC
CASSFQMTGHVNF
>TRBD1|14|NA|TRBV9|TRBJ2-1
TGTGCCAGCAGCGGGGGACAGGGGCGGCATGAGCAGTTCTTC
CASSGGQGRHEQFF
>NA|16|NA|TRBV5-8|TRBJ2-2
TGTGCCAGCAGCTTGGTTGGCCCCTTAACTGCCGGGGAGCTGTTTTTT
CASSLVGPLTAGELFF
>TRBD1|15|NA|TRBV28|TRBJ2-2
TGTGCCAGCGGCAGTGGGACAGGGGTCACCGGGGAGCTGTTTTTT
CASGSGTGVTGELFF
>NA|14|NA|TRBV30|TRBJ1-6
TGTGCCTGGAGTGTACGACAAGGAGATTCACCCCTCCACTTT
CAWSVRQGDSPLHF
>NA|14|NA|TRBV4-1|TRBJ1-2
TGCGCCAGCAGCCAAGCCGCCACGATCTTGGGCTACACCTTC
CASSQAATILGYTF
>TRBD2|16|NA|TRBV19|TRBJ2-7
TGTGCCAGTAGTATACGGGCTAGCGGCCACTCCTACGAGCAGTACTTC
CASSIRASGHSYEQYF
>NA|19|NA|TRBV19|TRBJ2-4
TGTGCCAGTAGTATAGGTGAGGCAGCGCGGGGCTTAGCCAAAAACATTCAGTACTTC
CASSIGEAARGLAKNIQYF
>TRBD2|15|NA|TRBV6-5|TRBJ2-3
TGTGCCAGCAGCCCTCGCGGGGGGGACACAGATACGCAGTATTTT
CASSPRGGDTDTQYF